This TCR beta chain is from a study of T cells in Graves' hyperthyroidism and ophthalmopathy (dated 2019 in TCRdb). Looking at the study overall: Peripheral blood was sampled at the time of initial diagnosis, prior to any treatment. The roughly 90 discovery patients were divided at random into training and test sets in a 7:3 ratio. In roughly six Graves' hyperthyroidism patients, the study also compared T-cell repertoires from thyroid tissue with T-cell repertoires from blood. To identify distinguishing TCR V-J signatures, a discovery cohort of roughly 100 patients was used, comprising some 45 with Graves' ophthalmopathy and some 57 with stable Graves' hyperthyroidism. Once sampling was done, hyperthyroidism patients were given methimazole at a starting dose of 30 mg daily, whereas ophthalmopathy patients were given high-dose intravenous methylprednisolone. The paper reports TCR Vbeta CDR3 sequencing of approximately 140 peripheral blood samples: some 44 ophthalmopathy, fewer than 80 hyperthyroidism and roughly 17 progressor patients. Prospective prediction of ophthalmopathy was tested in an independent validation cohort consisting of 18 to 20 hyperthyroidism patients and some 16 patients who later progressed to ophthalmopathy.

The TCR beta CDR3 regions were amplified from the RNA transcripts. For the first round of RT-PCR on the TCR CDR3, the HTBI primer set was used together with the Qiagen OneStep RT-PCR kit. Libraries were constructed in a second round of multiplex PCR, after which size selection and purification were performed. Sequencing of the libraries was done on an Illumina HiSeq2000 using paired-end 100 bp reads. Per the authors' processing: SOAPnuke was used to process the raw data, removing reads that contained adapters or uncalled bases, had a mean Phred below 15, or lacked an exact match to the constant primer or identifier. High-quality paired reads were merged using COPE v1.2.5, and each unique nucleotide sequence was defined as a clonotype. MiTCR v1.1 was used to align clonotypes to the IMGT TRBV, TRBD and TRBJ reference segments. Analysis was restricted to V-J combinations with a frequency above 0.0001, which covered roughly 99% of repertoires. The TCS score was defined as the ratio of F50 (clonal expansion) to E x V (chaos), calculated using BLOSUM62-based TCRdist between CDR3 peptides within each V-J. Welch's t-statistics and random forest reduced 450 to 600 V-J features to under 15, which were used in a naive Bayes classifier (R e1071). TCRdb handled the public reads itself, with Q25 trimming in fastp and clone calling in MiXCR, and kept productive beta chains. Rows merge per CDR3 protein into single entries with the most common DNA and genes. TCRdb's processing, not the authors', yielded these V and J calls. This sample lists 300,000 to 450,000 distinct CDR3 sequences; roughly 15% were detected once. The ten largest clones represent around a fifth of the sample.

Ophthalmopathy patients had moderately to severely active disease, Clinical Activity Score of at least 3, NOSPECS grade of at least 4, and duration under 3 months. Patients with uncontrolled infections, other autoimmune diseases, pregnancy or lactation were excluded. Diagnoses were based on clinical symptoms, serum thyroxine and TRAb, thyroid ultrasound and orbital computed tomography. Ficoll-Paque density gradient centrifugation was used to isolate PBMCs from about 10 ml of fresh peripheral blood. Total RNA was extracted using Trizol reagent, and RNA quality was assessed on an Agilent 2100 Bioanalyzer. On this clonotype itself: The target of this receptor is not known. Within one base of it there is no much larger clone, and no base qualities were kept.

What the research found in general, with its limitations: Most expanded thyroid clonotypes (frequency above 0.001) were also detected in blood, suggesting blood repertoires may reflect thyroid immune responses. In validation, the model predicted progression to ophthalmopathy with 65% to 71% sensitivity and approximately 74% specificity, a median of 6.5 months before onset. A model built on a 13 V-J signature distinguished ophthalmopathy from stable hyperthyroidism, reaching 85% to 90% sensitivity and around 81% specificity in cross-validation and 80%/75% in testing. No statistical method was used to set the sample size in advance, and investigators knew the group allocation.

From the germline V gene, CDR1 is SGHVS and CDR2 is FNYEAQ. The CDR3 spans 13 residues, from the cysteine through the phenylalanine. Solely the CDR3 DNA is kept, with 39 bases framed from the first base. The receptor's source is a woman in her thirties with Graves' ophthalmopathy. The sequenced sample was blood. Recombination linked TRBV7-6 to TRBJ2-1; the D gene assignment is ambiguous. The J call may be incorrect, as the DNA end agrees better with TRBJ2-3. DNA sequence: TGTGCCAGCAGCTTGGTGTCCTACAATGAGCAGTATTTT. It translates as CASSLVSYNEQYF.